This T cell receptor beta chain comes out of a study of OX40 agonist ivuxolimab in advanced cancers. Background on the study: Ivuxolimab, an antibody acting as an agonist of OX40 (CD134), was used to treat patients.

Generated by immunoSEQ multiplex PCR, the TCRdb table keeps only in-frame clones and is missing some. The sample contains about 73,000 clones, about 81% of which appear only once. Germline lookup yields CDR1 MDHEN and CDR2 SYDVKM. Trimming took 3 bases from V and 12 from J, leaving 9 bases between them. This CDR3 is 11 amino acids long. The sequenced sample was CD4+ or CD8+ T cells sorted from blood, obtained in a trial of the OX40 agonist ivuxolimab. The sequence was obtained from an adult with an advanced solid tumor such as melanoma, head and neck, liver or kidney cancer. This chain links TRBV28 with TRBJ2-1; TRBD2 is a possible D gene (5 bases). This CDR3 reads CASSLVGVQFF. The CDR3 DNA reads as TGTGCCAGCAGTTTGGTGGGAGTGCAGTTCTTC.